One T cell receptor beta chain is described in this entry. The antigen remains undetermined. This sample was included in a study of graft-versus-host responses after intestinal transplantation. Overall study: Transplant recipients had multivisceral, liver-intestinal, or isolated intestinal grafts. Study conclusions and caveats: GvH clones turned up in recipient marrow; some had shown up first in ileum or blood.

Clones were read by immunoSEQ multiplex PCR, and TCRdb kept only the in-frame ones, dropping some. The sample includes about 130,000 clones, just over 90% of them seen just once. Trimming removed 3 bases from V and 2 bases from J, with 3 bases in between. This CDR3 region has 11 residues. Germline lookup yields CDR1 SGDLS and CDR2 YYNGEE. The chain uses TRBV9 and TRBJ2-7; D is undetermined. The receptor was isolated from a human donor who received an intestinal transplant. Here the sequenced sample was unstimulated CD4+ T cells sorted from spleen or lymph node cells, taken before intestinal transplant. CDR3 loop: CASSGTYEQYF. CDR3 DNA: TGTGCCAGCAGCGGCACCTACGAGCAGTACTTC. Full variable domain (missing parts from reference TRBV9 and TRBJ2-7): DSGVTQTPKHLITATGQRVTLRCSPRSGDLSVYWYQQSLDQGLQFLIQYYNGEERAKGNILERFSAQQFPDLHSELNLSSLELGDSALYFCASSGTYEQYFGPGTRLTVT.